This T cell receptor beta chain is from a study of blood T cell repertoires in COVID-19. This clone was seen once. Some clones are missing from TCRdb's copy, which holds only in-frame ones; the method was immunoSEQ multiplex PCR. The data contain roughly 57,000 clones, approximately 91% of them seen just once; the ten biggest clones take up 3% to 4%. V was trimmed by 4 bases and J by 7 bases, leaving 19 bases between them. The length of the CDR3 is 14 residues. The germline CDR1 and CDR2 sequences are DFQATT and SNEGSKA (reference sequence). Sequencing was carried out using peripheral blood. This chain connects TRBV20-1 to TRBJ1-2; D is unclear. This receptor was obtained from a human donor in a cohort sampled during active COVID-19. In DNA form, the CDR3 reads TGCAGTGCTATTGAAGGAAAACAGAGCCTTGGCTACACCTTC. Translating gives CSAIEGKQSLGYTF.